This T cell receptor beta chain was retrieved from a study of blood T cells in healthy people across ages. Across the whole study: Per two T cells, template switching captured roughly one barcoded beta molecule.

The study drew donors from healthy Caucasian individuals in Russia aged roughly 6 to 90. The authors ran a second PCR of 7 to 11 cycles using a sample-barcoded 5' primer and a J-beta primer mix. Each of the cDNA molecules was tagged by a template-switch adaptor with 12 random nucleotides. MiXCR, run by TCRdb on the 5' RACE reads, gives a single entry per CDR3 protein. The sample records roughly 1,800,000 distinct CDR3 sequences, less than 50% being singletons. In regard to this clonotype: The junction and the germline gene differ at one end; a read error may be behind it.

The CDR3 contains 16 residues. Germline assignment: CDR1 MNHEY and CDR2 SVGAGI. The material sequenced was blood. This receptor was taken from a woman in her 40s in good health. This chain connects TRBV6-5 to TRBJ2-1; D is possibly TRBD1 or TRBD2 (5 bases each). For the CDR3, the DNA is TGTGCCAGCAGTTCCCTAGTCTGGGGCGAGGGAAATGGGCAGTTCTTC. Its translation: CASSSLVWGEGNGQFF.